The next 23 T cell receptor beta chains were all read from a single sample in a study of OX40 agonist ivuxolimab in advanced cancers. The table came from immunoSEQ multiplex PCR; TCRdb's copy has only in-frame clones and leaves some out. The sample includes under 40,000 clones, approximately 89% of them seen just once. Source: CD4+ or CD8+ T cells sorted from blood, taken in a trial of the OX40 agonist ivuxolimab. These receptor sequences come from an adult with an advanced solid tumor such as melanoma, head and neck, liver or kidney cancer.

The rearrangement joins TRBV7-6 to TRBJ2-2, with 9 bases that match TRBD2. The CDR3 is 16 amino acids. Germline CDR1 SGHVS, CDR2 FNYEAQ. Losses at the gene ends were 5 bases for V and 0 bases for J; bases not matched to a gene: 4. CDR3 DNA: TGTGCCAGCAGCCTTAGACTAGCGGCGAACACCGGGGAGCTGTTTTTT. Residues: CASSLRLAANTGELFF.

The rearrangement uses TRBV5-4 and TRBJ2-2, with D possibly TRBD2 on 7 matching bases. Trimming took 0 bases from V and 0 from J, leaving 12 bases between them. Germline CDR1 is SGHNT and CDR2 is YYREEE (reference sequence). This CDR3 spans 17 amino acids. The CDR3 here is CASSLGTGTTNTGELFF. The CDR3 coding sequence is TGTGCCAGCAGCTTGGGAACAGGGACTACGAACACCGGGGAGCTGTTTTTT.

V usage is TRBV29-1 and J usage is TRBJ2-7, with 8 bases fitting TRBD2. The CDR3 spans 14 residues. In germline, CDR1 is SQVTM, CDR2 ANQGSEA. The V segment lost 5 bases and the J segment 0 bases; nucleotides outside the gene matches: 6. The CDR3 DNA follows: TGCAGCGTTAAGTTAGCGGGATACTCCTACGAGCAGTACTTC. It yields the protein CSVKLAGYSYEQYF.

V gene TRBV28 combines with J gene TRBJ1-1; D remains unclear. Per germline, CDR1 MDHEN and CDR2 SYDVKM. V gave up 3 bases and J gave up 5 bases, with 10 bases separating them. This CDR3 has 13 residues. Here the CDR3 DNA reads TGTGCCAGCAGTTTTGAAGGGATGACTGAAGCTTTCTTT. This sequence encodes CASSFEGMTEAFF.

The chain carries TRBV4-2 and TRBJ2-1, with D possibly TRBD2 on 5 matching bases. This CDR3 is built from 15 residues. V lost 1 base and J lost 5, with 12 bases in between. The germline V gene has CDR1 LGHNA and CDR2 YNFKEQ. For the CDR3, the DNA is TGTGCCAGCAGCCAAGCCAACGGACTTAACAATGAGCAGTTCTTC. Residues: CASSQANGLNNEQFF.

The chain is built from TRBV7-9 and TRBJ1-4; tentative D call: TRBD1 (6 bases). The germline CDR1 and CDR2 sequences are SEHNR and FQNEAQ (reference sequence). The V gene lost 1 base and the J gene lost 4 bases, with 16 bases spanning the gap. This CDR3 contains 17 residues. This chain's CDR3 is CASSLVSGGRINEKLFF. CDR3 sequence (DNA): TGTGCCAGCAGCTTAGTCTCCGGGGGCAGGATTAATGAAAAACTGTTTTTT.

The J gene is TRBJ2-3, the V gene TRBV4-1; D unclear. The ends were cut back, 2 bases at V and 1 base at J, with 13 bases in the middle. The CDR3 contains 16 residues. Germline V gene data show CDR1 as MGHRA and CDR2 as YSYEKL. CDR3 residues: CASSQWVGTGTDTQYF. CDR3 DNA: TGCGCCAGCAGCCAATGGGTCGGAACCGGCACAGATACGCAGTATTTT.

The rearrangement links TRBV4-1 to TRBJ2-7, with 9 bases that match TRBD1. V was pared by 0 bases and J by 4 bases, with 7 bases of the junction left unmatched. Per germline, CDR1 MGHRA and CDR2 YSYEKL. The CDR3 consists of 16 residues. The CDR3, as DNA: TGCGCCAGCAGCCAAGATCTGAACAGGGGGCTTTACGAGCAGTACTTC. Translated, it gives CASSQDLNRGLYEQYF.

The chain joins TRBV7-3 to TRBJ2-2; no clear D. The length of the CDR3 is 14 residues. V lost 4 bases to trimming and J lost 1 base, with 7 bases between them. Germline-derived CDR1 and CDR2 are SGHTA and FQGTGA. CDR3 in DNA: TGTGCCAGCAGCTCCACATTGAACACCGGGGAGCTGTTTTTT. This codes for CASSSTLNTGELFF.

J is TRBJ1-1 and V is TRBV7-9; no clear D. V shed 6 bases and J shed 2 bases, with 13 bases lying between them. CDR1 is SEHNR, CDR2 FQNEAQ, per germline (reference sequence). The CDR3 is 14 residues long. CDR3 in amino acids: CASRLVGSNTEAFF. CDR3 bases: TGTGCCAGCAGGTTGGTCGGCAGTAACACTGAAGCTTTCTTT.

The genes are TRBV4-1 and TRBJ1-1; a weak D match, TRBD1 (5 bases). The length of the CDR3 is 14 residues. Germline loops: CDR1 MGHRA, CDR2 YSYEKL. Deletions cut 3 bases from V and 1 base from J, with 9 bases between. The CDR3 DNA reads as TGCGCCAGCAGCCAGCATACAGGGAACACTGAAGCTTTCTTT. Amino acids: CASSQHTGNTEAFF.

This chain links TRBV27 with TRBJ2-7; no reliable D call. The CDR3 runs 15 residues. V lost 7 bases and J 0 bases, leaving 16 bases between the germline ends. Germline CDR1 is MNHEY and CDR2 is SMNVEV (reference sequence). This chain's CDR3 is CASTPRSSSSYEQYF. CDR3 DNA: TGTGCCAGCACCCCCCGGTCGTCCTCCTCCTACGAGCAGTACTTC.

This clone occurred once. V and J are TRBV2 and TRBJ2-3; the D call may be TRBD1 or TRBD2 (5 bases each). With 3 bases removed from V and 0 bases from J, the gap between germline ends came to 16 bases. Germline V gives CDR1 SNHLY, CDR2 FYNNEI. CDR3 length: 17 residues. The CDR3 DNA reads as TGTGCCAGCAGTGATATGGTGAGGGGTCGGAGCACAGATACGCAGTATTTT. Protein sequence: CASSDMVRGRSTDTQYF.

This clone has a single count. The genes are TRBV5-1 and TRBJ1-6; 8 bases agree with TRBD1. The CDR3 is 14 residues long. CDR1 is SGHRS and CDR2 is YFSETQ in the germline V gene. The J segment lost 6 bases and the V segment lost 3 bases, leaving 2 bases of the junction unmatched. The CDR3 loop is CASSSDRANSPLHF. The CDR3 DNA follows: TGCGCCAGCAGCTCGGACAGGGCTAATTCACCCCTCCACTTT.

V and J are TRBV10-2 and TRBJ2-5; TRBD2 matches 8 bases. CDR1 is WSHSY and CDR2 is SAAADI in the germline V gene. J gave up 4 bases and V 6 bases, and 7 bases lay outside the gene matches. The CDR3 spans 14 residues. DNA of the CDR3: TGCGCCAGCAGCGGGGGGGGAGGAGGAGAGACCCAGTACTTC. This sequence encodes CASSGGGGGETQYF.

The V call is TRBV4-3, the J call TRBJ1-4; no firm D call. The V end lost 0 bases, the J end lost 11 bases, and 13 bases lay between the germline ends. This CDR3 contains 14 residues. Germline CDR1 and CDR2: LGHNA and YSLEER. The CDR3 DNA reads as TGCGCCAGCAGCCAAGATTACGCCGGACCCAAACTGTTTTTT. Protein: CASSQDYAGPKLFF.

The chain recombines TRBV27 with TRBJ1-6; TRBD1 matches at 8 bases. Germline V lookup: CDR1 MNHEY, CDR2 SMNVEV (reference sequence). The J segment lost 9 bases and the V segment lost 5 bases, leaving 15 bases of the junction unmatched. The CDR3 consists of 17 residues. The chain's CDR3 is CASSPLALGRGRSPLHF. The CDR3 coding sequence is TGTGCCAGCAGTCCTTTGGCGTTGGGCAGGGGGCGTTCACCCCTCCACTTT.

The V call is TRBV5-4, the J call TRBJ1-5; D is perhaps TRBD1 (5 bases). CDR3 length: 16 amino acids. Trimming left V 4 bases short and J 1 base short, with 15 bases between. Germline V gene sequence: CDR1 SGHNT, CDR2 YYREEE (reference sequence). CDR3 nucleotides: TGTGCCAGCAGCCGGGGAGGGGCAGGGAGCAATCAGCCCCAGCATTTT. It codes for CASSRGGAGSNQPQHF.

The J gene is TRBJ1-4, the V gene TRBV7-2; 7 bases line up with TRBD1. The CDR3 is made up of 12 amino acids. Germline CDR1 reads SGHTA; CDR2 reads FQGNSA. The V and J ends lost 4 bases and 10 bases, in that order; junction bases with no gene match: 3. The CDR3 bases are TGTGCCAGCAGCTCCCAGGGGGGAAAACTGTTTTTT. Translating it yields CASSSQGGKLFF. The whole variable domain, remainder taken from reference TRBV7-2 and TRBJ1-4, is GAGVSQSPSNKVTEKGKDVELRCDPISGHTALYWYRQSLGQGLEFLIYFQGNSAPDKSGLPSDRFSAERTGGSVSTLTIQRTQQEDSAVYLCASSSQGGKLFFGSGTQLSVL.

The chain is built from TRBV5-1 and TRBJ1-1, with a possible D match to TRBD1 (6 bases). Trimming removed 2 bases from V and 6 bases from J, with 14 bases in between. CDR3 length: 14 residues. Germline values: CDR1 SGHRS, CDR2 YFSETQ. The CDR3 bases are TGCGCCAGCAGCTTCGAACGAGGGGGTGCTGAAGCTTTCTTT. Translating it yields CASSFERGGAEAFF.

This clone is a singleton in its sample. V and J are TRBV29-1 and TRBJ2-6; D is tentatively TRBD1 or TRBD2 (5 bases each). Per the germline V gene, CDR1 is SQVTM and CDR2 is ANQGSEA. The CDR3 extends over 14 amino acids. The germline V and J ends were trimmed by 8 bases and 4 bases, with 15 bases remaining between them. CDR3 coding DNA: TGCAGCATCCGAGGGGTCGGAGGGGCCAACGTCCTGACTTTC. This sequence encodes CSIRGVGGANVLTF.

The rearrangement joins TRBV7-2 to TRBJ2-1; TRBD2 matches 7 bases. Germline CDR1 is SGHTA and CDR2 is FQGNSA. The CDR3 extends over 17 amino acids. The V segment lost 1 base and the J segment 7 bases; nucleotides outside the gene matches: 13. This CDR3 is CASSLEVGGTRINEQFF. The CDR3 DNA follows: TGTGCCAGCAGCTTAGAGGTGGGGGGGACTCGAATTAATGAGCAGTTCTTC.

The chain links TRBV5-6 to TRBJ1-4, with D hard to call. This CDR3 has 14 residues. Germline lookup yields CDR1 SGHDT and CDR2 YYEEEE. The V end was cut by 0 bases, the J end by 5 bases, with 8 bases between. The CDR3 is CASSLGTRNEKLFF. Here the CDR3 DNA reads TGTGCCAGCAGCTTGGGCACAAGGAATGAAAAACTGTTTTTT.